These 21 T cell receptor beta chains came from one sample sequenced in a study of blood T cell repertoires in COVID-19. Using immunoSEQ multiplex PCR, the repertoire was profiled, and TCRdb retains in-frame clones only, with some absent. This sample carries over 20,000 clones, more than 70% of them seen once, and the ten largest clones take 5.5% to 6.5%. Specimen: peripheral blood. These TCRs come from a human donor in a cohort sampled during active COVID-19.

The chain uses TRBV5-1 and TRBJ2-3, with 8 bases lining up with TRBD2. Losses at the gene ends were 3 bases for V and 0 bases for J; bases not matched to a gene: 3. This CDR3 is 15 amino acids long. Germline CDR1 SGHRS, CDR2 YFSETQ. The DNA for the CDR3 is TGCGCCAGCAGCTCGACTAGCGAAAGCACAGATACGCAGTATTTT. Amino acids: CASSSTSESTDTQYF. Supplemented by reference TRBV5-1 and TRBJ2-3, the full variable domain reads KAGVTQTPRYLIKTRGQQVTLSCSPISGHRSVSWYQQTPGQGLQFLFEYFSETQRNKGNFPGRFSGRQFSNSRSEMNVSTLELGDSALYLCASSSTSESTDTQYFGPGTRLTVL.

J is TRBJ2-3 and V is TRBV4-1; D possibly corresponds to TRBD1 (5 bases). The length of the CDR3 is 14 residues. CDR1 and CDR2 from the germline V gene are MGHRA and YSYEKL. The V and J ends lost 4 bases and 5 bases respectively, with 13 bases between them. The CDR3 loop is CASSPVLGVDTQYF. CDR3 nucleotides: TGCGCCAGCAGCCCCGTATTAGGGGTAGATACGCAGTATTTT.

As for this clone: Other DNA sequences in this sample translate to the same CDR3. The chain links TRBV4-1 to TRBJ1-1; TRBD1 is a possible D gene (6 bases). This CDR3 region has 14 residues. V was pared by 0 bases and J by 5 bases, with 10 bases between. Per the germline V gene, CDR1 is MGHRA and CDR2 is YSYEKL. CDR3 nucleotide sequence: TGCGCCAGCAGCCAAGACAGGGGAGGGACTGAAGCTTTCTTT. It encodes CASSQDRGGTEAFF.

The chain couples TRBV19 to TRBJ1-2; D uncertain. CDR3 size: 12 residues. The germline V and J ends were trimmed by 5 bases and 8 bases, with 12 bases remaining between them. Germline V gene lookup returns CDR1 LNHDA and CDR2 SQIVND (reference sequence). The DNA for the CDR3 is TGTGCCAGTAGTCCCCAATCGGTCGGCTACACCTTC. Translating gives CASSPQSVGYTF.

This clone was detected once. The V call is TRBV23-1, the J call TRBJ1-6; a weak D match, TRBD1 (6 bases). TRBV23-1 is noted as an ORF with a role that remains uncertain. The CDR3 has 15 amino acids. V lost 4 bases and J 7 bases, leaving 14 bases between the germline ends. CDR3 bases: TGCGCCAGCAGTCGAACGGACAGCCCGAATTCACCCCTCCACTTT. Amino acid sequence: CASSRTDSPNSPLHF.

The table lists this clone with a few counts. The chain recombines TRBV2 with TRBJ1-3, with D unresolved. Deletions cut 6 bases from V and 4 bases from J, with 16 bases between. The CDR3 length is 15 residues. Germline V gives CDR1 SNHLY, CDR2 FYNNEI. Written as DNA, the CDR3 is TGTGCCAGCAGCGCCTCCCCCGGGAGGGGAAACACCATATATTTT. This sequence encodes CASSASPGRGNTIYF.

This chain joins TRBV29-1 and TRBJ2-1; 8 nucleotides match TRBD2. Losses at the gene ends were 6 bases for V and 1 base for J; bases not matched to a gene: 2. Germline CDR1 and CDR2: SQVTM and ANQGSEA. The CDR3 has 13 residues. CDR3 nucleotide sequence: TGCAGCGTAGAGCGGGAGTCCTACAATGAGCAGTTCTTC. Its protein is CSVERESYNEQFF.

The chain has TRBV6-5 and TRBJ1-5; TRBD1 matches at 9 bases. Germline values: CDR1 MNHEY, CDR2 SVGAGI. This CDR3 contains 14 residues. The V and J ends lost 6 bases and 2 bases, in that order; junction bases with no gene match: 2. CDR3 residues: CASRTGGGNQPQHF. CDR3 DNA: TGTGCCAGCAGGACAGGGGGGGGCAATCAGCCCCAGCATTTT.

In its sample, this clone was seen once. The chain has TRBV7-2 and TRBJ1-1; 7 bases fit TRBD1. Germline CDR1 SGHTA, CDR2 FQGNSA. This CDR3 is 13 amino acids long. Unmatched junction bases numbered 3, after V lost 5 bases and J lost 3 bases. The CDR3 sequence: CASSLQGHTEAFF. The CDR3 DNA reads TGTGCCAGCAGCCTACAGGGGCACACTGAAGCTTTCTTT.

The chain uses TRBV12-3 or TRBV12-4 and TRBJ1-2; weak D call: TRBD1 (6 bases). This CDR3 has 13 amino acids. Trimming cost V 6 bases and J 4 bases, with 12 bases left between them. As DNA, the CDR3 is TGTGCCAGCAGCCGTGGACAGCTCTATGGCTACACCTTC. Its protein product is CASSRGQLYGYTF.

V usage is TRBV28 and J usage is TRBJ1-2; TRBD1 is a possible D gene (6 bases). In germline, CDR1 is MDHEN, CDR2 SYDVKM. V lost 5 bases and J 4 bases, leaving 14 bases between the germline ends. The CDR3 has 14 amino acids. Here the CDR3 DNA reads TGTGCCAGCAGTAACAGGGACATGACCTATGGCTACACCTTC. This sequence encodes CASSNRDMTYGYTF.

The chain combines TRBV5-6 with TRBJ1-2; D might be TRBD1 (5 bases). Germline values: CDR1 SGHDT, CDR2 YYEEEE. This CDR3 contains 14 residues. With 0 bases removed from V and 3 bases from J, the gap between germline ends came to 9 bases. The CDR3 is CASSLVSRDYGYTF. The CDR3 nucleotides are TGTGCCAGCAGCTTGGTATCCAGGGACTATGGCTACACCTTC.

This clone was found a few times. This chain connects TRBV19 to TRBJ1-3, with 9 bases matching TRBD1. Germline CDR1 LNHDA, CDR2 SQIVND (reference sequence). The V and J ends lost 6 bases and 4 bases, in that order; junction bases with no gene match: 10. The CDR3 consists of 16 residues. The CDR3: CASSSGTGTKGNTIYF. In nucleotides, the CDR3 is TGTGCCAGTAGCTCCGGGACAGGGACGAAGGGAAACACCATATATTTT.

The J gene is TRBJ1-2, the V gene TRBV28, with a weak D call TRBD1 (6 bases). Germline assignment: CDR1 MDHEN and CDR2 SYDVKM. CDR3 length: 13 amino acids. The germline V and J ends were trimmed by 2 bases and 3 bases, with 7 bases remaining between them. The CDR3 loop is CASSLRTDYGYTF. The DNA for the CDR3 is TGTGCCAGCAGTTTAAGGACAGACTATGGCTACACCTTC.

V and J are TRBV27 and TRBJ2-7, with 10 bases identical to TRBD2. V was clipped by 5 bases and J by 2 bases; unmatched bases: 6. This CDR3 region has 15 residues. Looked up from germline, CDR1 is MNHEY and CDR2 is SMNVEV (reference sequence). The CDR3 DNA reads as TGTGCCAGCAGTGTGTCTAGCGGGAGCCCCTACGAGCAGTACTTC. Translated: CASSVSSGSPYEQYF.

Here the CDR3 reads CASSQLSTDTQYF. The CDR3 DNA follows: TGTGCCAGCAGCCAACTCAGCACAGATACGCAGTATTTT. The chain joins TRBV3-1 (or the pseudogene TRBV3-2) to TRBJ2-3; D not resolved. V lost 2 bases, J lost 0 bases, and 3 bases lay in between. The CDR3 is made up of 13 amino acids. Looked up from germline, CDR1 is LGHDT and CDR2 is YNNKEL (reference sequence).

The V gene is TRBV7-8, the J gene TRBJ1-5; D is perhaps TRBD1 (5 bases). V shed 3 bases and J shed 5 bases, with 11 bases lying between them. The germline CDR1 and CDR2 sequences are SGHVS and FQNEAQ. The CDR3 has 14 amino acids. CDR3: CASSFGSGDQPQHF. CDR3 nucleotide sequence: TGTGCCAGCAGCTTTGGGTCGGGGGATCAGCCCCAGCATTTT.

This clone has only one observation. The gene calls are TRBV5-4 and TRBJ2-3; 8 bases align to TRBD1. The CDR3 is 17 residues long. Looked up from germline, CDR1 is SGHNT and CDR2 is YYREEE (reference sequence). Unmatched junction bases numbered 11, after V lost 3 bases and J lost 2 bases. The CDR3 bases are TGTGCCAGCAGCTCTGGGACAGGTCGTACCGACACAGATACGCAGTATTTT. This encodes CASSSGTGRTDTDTQYF. Looking up the rest from reference TRBV5-4 and TRBJ2-3 gives the full variable domain: ETGVTQSPTHLIKTRGQQVTLRCSSQSGHNTVSWYQQALGQGPQFIFQYYREEENGRGNFPPRFSGLQFPNYSSELNVNALELDDSALYLCASSSGTGRTDTDTQYFGPGTRLTVL.

V is TRBV6-4 and J is TRBJ1-2; 9 bases match TRBD1. Germline V CDR1 and CDR2: MRHNA, SNTAGT. The CDR3 is made up of 11 amino acids. The trim removed 6 bases at V and 8 bases at J, leaving 1 base unmatched. This CDR3 is CASRGQGGYTF. The DNA of the CDR3 is TGTGCCAGCAGGGGACAGGGCGGCTACACCTTC.

The chain combines TRBV2 with TRBJ2-7; D gene unclear. The germline CDR1 and CDR2 sequences are SNHLY and FYNNEI. This CDR3 has 12 amino acids. The V end was cut by 8 bases, the J end by 4 bases, with 12 bases between. The CDR3 DNA reads TGTGCCAGCGAAGCCCCACCTTACGAGCAGTACTTC. Translating gives CASEAPPYEQYF.

The rearrangement uses TRBV11-2 and TRBJ2-1; tentative D call: TRBD1 (6 bases). Trimming pared 1 base from V and 7 bases from J, leaving 26 bases between. The CDR3 length is 19 residues. The germline CDR1 and CDR2 sequences are SGHAT and FQNNGV. The CDR3 region is CASSLVLWGRGGAINEQFF. Written as DNA, the CDR3 is TGTGCCAGCAGCTTAGTTCTTTGGGGCAGGGGCGGAGCAATTAATGAGCAGTTCTTC.